These T cell receptor beta chains were read from a single sample in a study of PD-1 blockade in classical Hodgkin lymphoma. Here immunoSEQ multiplex PCR was the method, and the copy in TCRdb shows in-frame clones only, minus some. Of 20,000 to 25,000 clones listed, over 65% are singletons. The material was peripheral blood mononuclear cells (PBMCs), obtained before the fourth cycle of nivolumab. These receptors were collected from a human donor with classical Hodgkin lymphoma. Both conserved end residues are part of each CDR3. A D gene is named only where the DNA matches it firmly. Rows give clone size only sometimes, using once, few, many, or a class for an expanded clone.

D: TRBD2
V: TRBV10-3
J: TRBJ2-2
size: NA
DNA: TGTGCCATCGCACCGGGACTAGTAGTTGGGACCGGGGAGCTGTTTTTT
CDR3: CAIAPGLVVGTGELFF

D: TRBD1
V: TRBV23-1
J: TRBJ2-7
size: NA
DNA: TGCGCCAGCAGTCCACGAACCGCCGGGACAGGGGGACGATACGAGCAGTACTTC
CDR3: CASSPRTAGTGGRYEQYF

D: NA
V: TRBV7-9
J: TRBJ2-7
size: NA
DNA: TGTGCCAGCAGCTCAGACAGGATTTCCTACGAGCAGTACTTC
CDR3: CASSSDRISYEQYF

D: NA
V: TRBV28
J: TRBJ1-2
size: NA
DNA: TGTGCCAGCAGTTTAGACAGATATGGCTACACCTTC
CDR3: CASSLDRYGYTF

D: TRBD1
V: TRBV27
J: TRBJ2-7
size: few
DNA: TGTGCCAGCCGGACAGGGCCCGGCGAGCAGTACTTC
CDR3: CASRTGPGEQYF

D: TRBD2
V: TRBV5-6
J: TRBJ2-1
size: NA
DNA: TGTGCCAGCAGCTTGGGTCTAGCGGGGAGAAATGAGCAGTTCTTC
CDR3: CASSLGLAGRNEQFF

D: NA
V: TRBV7-6
J: TRBJ2-1
size: NA
DNA: TGTGCCAGCAGCTTAGGGGGCGGGGCGAGCTCCTACAATGAGCAGTTCTTC
CDR3: CASSLGGGASSYNEQFF

D: NA
V: TRBV9
J: TRBJ1-2
size: NA
DNA: TGTGCCAGCAGCGTAGTCAGTTATGGCTACACCTTC
CDR3: CASSVVSYGYTF

D: TRBD1
V: TRBV6-5
J: TRBJ1-2
size: NA
DNA: TGTGCCAGCACCAAGGGGACAGTATATGGCTACACCTTC
CDR3: CASTKGTVYGYTF

D: TRBD2
V: TRBV11-1
J: TRBJ2-1
size: NA
DNA: TGTGCCAGCAGCCCGACTAGCGGGGAATACAATGAGCAGTTCTTC
CDR3: CASSPTSGEYNEQFF

D: TRBD2
V: TRBV4-2
J: TRBJ2-1
size: NA
DNA: TGTGCCAGCAGCCAAGTGGGTAGCGGGAGGGGAAATGAGCAGTTCTTC
CDR3: CASSQVGSGRGNEQFF

D: NA
V: TRBV7-7
J: TRBJ2-2
size: NA
DNA: TGTGCCAGCAGCTTAGCGCTGGTGGGCAGTTCCGGGGAGCTGTTTTTT
CDR3: CASSLALVGSSGELFF

D: NA
V: TRBV9
J: TRBJ1-1
size: few
DNA: TGTGCCAGCAGCGTAGCGCGAGACCCTACTTTCTTT
CDR3: CASSVARDPTFF

D: NA
V: TRBV20-1
J: TRBJ2-1
size: NA
DNA: TGCAGTGCTAGAGCGGGCAATGAGCAGTTCTTC
CDR3: CSARAGNEQFF

D: NA
V: TRBV18
J: TRBJ2-1
size: NA
DNA: TGTGCCAGCTCACCTCAGGCGCATGAGCAGTTCTTC
CDR3: CASSPQAHEQFF